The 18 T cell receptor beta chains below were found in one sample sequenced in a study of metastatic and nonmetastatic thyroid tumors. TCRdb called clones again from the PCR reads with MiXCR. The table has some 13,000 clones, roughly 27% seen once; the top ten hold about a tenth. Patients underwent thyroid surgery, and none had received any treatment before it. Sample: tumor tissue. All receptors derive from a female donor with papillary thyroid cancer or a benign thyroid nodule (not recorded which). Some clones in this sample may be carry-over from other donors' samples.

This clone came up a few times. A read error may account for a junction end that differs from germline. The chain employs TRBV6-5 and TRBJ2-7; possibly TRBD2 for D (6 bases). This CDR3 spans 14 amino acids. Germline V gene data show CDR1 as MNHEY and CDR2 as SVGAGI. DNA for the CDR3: TGTGCCAGCAGTTATAGTAGCGGAGTCTACGAGCATTACTTC. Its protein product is CASSYSSGVYEHYF.

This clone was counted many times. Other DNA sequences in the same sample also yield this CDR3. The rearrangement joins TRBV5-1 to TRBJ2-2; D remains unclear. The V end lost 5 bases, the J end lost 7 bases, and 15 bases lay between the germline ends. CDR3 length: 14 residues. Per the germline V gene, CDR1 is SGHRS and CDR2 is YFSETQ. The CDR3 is CASRSQYLGGELFF. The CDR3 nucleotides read TGCGCCAGCAGAAGTCAGTACCTAGGCGGGGAGCTGTTTTTT.

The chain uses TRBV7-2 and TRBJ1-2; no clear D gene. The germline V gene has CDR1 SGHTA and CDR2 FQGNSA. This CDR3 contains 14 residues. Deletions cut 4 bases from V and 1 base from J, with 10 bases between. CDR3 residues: CASSSSTGNYGYTF. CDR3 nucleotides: TGTGCCAGCAGCTCTTCGACGGGTAACTATGGCTACACCTTC.

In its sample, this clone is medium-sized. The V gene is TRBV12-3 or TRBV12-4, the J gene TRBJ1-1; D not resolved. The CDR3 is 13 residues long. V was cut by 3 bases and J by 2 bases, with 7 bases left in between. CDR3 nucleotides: TGTGCCAGCAGTTTGCAGACAAACACTGAAGCTTTCTTT. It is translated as CASSLQTNTEAFF.

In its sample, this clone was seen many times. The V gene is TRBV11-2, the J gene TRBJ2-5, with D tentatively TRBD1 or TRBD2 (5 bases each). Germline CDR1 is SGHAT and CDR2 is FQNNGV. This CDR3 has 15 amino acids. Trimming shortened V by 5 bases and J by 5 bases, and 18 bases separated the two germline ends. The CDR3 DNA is TGTGCCAGCAGCCTAGCCCTACTGGGGCCTGAGACCCAGTACTTC. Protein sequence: CASSLALLGPETQYF.

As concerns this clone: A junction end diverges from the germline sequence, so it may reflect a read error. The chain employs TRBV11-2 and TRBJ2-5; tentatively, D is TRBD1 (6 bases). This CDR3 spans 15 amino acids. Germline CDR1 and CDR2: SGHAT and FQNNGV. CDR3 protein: CASSNSRAGEENQYF. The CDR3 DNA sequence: TGTGCCAGCAGCAACTCCCGGGCAGGGGAAGAGAACCAGTACTTC.

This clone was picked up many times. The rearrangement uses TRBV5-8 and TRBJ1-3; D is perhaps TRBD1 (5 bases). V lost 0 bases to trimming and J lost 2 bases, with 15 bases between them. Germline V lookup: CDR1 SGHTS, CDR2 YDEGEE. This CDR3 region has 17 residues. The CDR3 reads CASSLEGAIYTGNTIYF. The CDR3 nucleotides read TGTGCCAGCAGCTTGGAAGGGGCAATCTACACTGGAAACACCATATATTTT. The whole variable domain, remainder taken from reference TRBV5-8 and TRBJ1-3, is EAGVTQSPTHLIKTRGQQATLRCSPISGHTSVYWYQQALGLGLQFLLWYDEGEERNRGNFPPRFSGRQFPNYSSELNVNALELEDSALYLCASSLEGAIYTGNTIYFGEGSWLTVV.

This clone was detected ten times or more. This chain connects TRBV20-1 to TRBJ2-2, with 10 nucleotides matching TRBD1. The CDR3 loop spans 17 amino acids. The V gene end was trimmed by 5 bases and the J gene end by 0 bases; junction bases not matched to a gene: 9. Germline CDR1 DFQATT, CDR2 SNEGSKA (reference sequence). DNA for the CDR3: TGCAGTGCTCCCGACAGGGGGCGCCCCACGAACACCGGGGAGCTGTTTTTT. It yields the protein CSAPDRGRPTNTGELFF.

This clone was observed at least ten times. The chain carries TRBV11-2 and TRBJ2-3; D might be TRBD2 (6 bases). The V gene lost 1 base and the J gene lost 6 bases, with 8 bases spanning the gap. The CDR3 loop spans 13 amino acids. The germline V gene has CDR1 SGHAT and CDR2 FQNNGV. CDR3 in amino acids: CASSLAGVDTQYF. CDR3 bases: TGTGCCAGCAGCTTAGCGGGAGTTGATACGCAGTATTTT.

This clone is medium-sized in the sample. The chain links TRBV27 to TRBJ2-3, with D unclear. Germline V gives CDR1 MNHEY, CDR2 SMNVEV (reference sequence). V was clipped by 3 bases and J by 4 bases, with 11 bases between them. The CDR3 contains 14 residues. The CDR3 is CASSFFGWADTQYF. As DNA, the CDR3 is TGTGCCAGCAGTTTTTTTGGCTGGGCAGATACGCAGTATTTT.

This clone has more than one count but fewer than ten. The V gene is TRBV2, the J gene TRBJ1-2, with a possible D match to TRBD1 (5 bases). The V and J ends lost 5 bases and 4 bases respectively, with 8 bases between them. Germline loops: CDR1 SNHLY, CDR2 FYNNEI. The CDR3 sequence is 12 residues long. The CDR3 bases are TGTGCCAGCAGTCCAGACAGCTATGGCTACACCTTC. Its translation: CASSPDSYGYTF.

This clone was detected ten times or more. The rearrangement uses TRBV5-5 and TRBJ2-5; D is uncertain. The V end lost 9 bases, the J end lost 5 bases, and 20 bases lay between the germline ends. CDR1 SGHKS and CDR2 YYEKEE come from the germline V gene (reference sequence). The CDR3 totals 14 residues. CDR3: CATSEGPIAETQYF. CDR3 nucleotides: TGTGCCACCTCAGAAGGTCCAATCGCGGAGACCCAGTACTTC.

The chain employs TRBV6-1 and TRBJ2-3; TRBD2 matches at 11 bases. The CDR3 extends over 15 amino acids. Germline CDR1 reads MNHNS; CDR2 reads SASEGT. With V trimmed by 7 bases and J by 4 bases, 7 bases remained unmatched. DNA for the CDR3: TGTGCCAGCACCCTACAACTAGCGGGAGCAGATACGCAGTATTTT. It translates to CASTLQLAGADTQYF.

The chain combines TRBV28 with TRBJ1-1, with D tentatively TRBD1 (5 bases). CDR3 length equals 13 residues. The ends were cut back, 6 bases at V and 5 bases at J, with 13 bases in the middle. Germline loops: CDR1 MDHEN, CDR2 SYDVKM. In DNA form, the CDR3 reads TGTGCCAGCAGGTCTGACAGATTAACTGAAGCTTTCTTT. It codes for CASRSDRLTEAFF.

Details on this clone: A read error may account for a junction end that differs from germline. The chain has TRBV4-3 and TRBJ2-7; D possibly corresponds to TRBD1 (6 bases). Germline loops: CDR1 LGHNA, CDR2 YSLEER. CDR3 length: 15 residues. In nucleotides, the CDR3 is TGCTCCAGCAGCCGGTCTTCGGGACAAATACACGAGCAGTACTTC. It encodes CSSSRSSGQIHEQYF.

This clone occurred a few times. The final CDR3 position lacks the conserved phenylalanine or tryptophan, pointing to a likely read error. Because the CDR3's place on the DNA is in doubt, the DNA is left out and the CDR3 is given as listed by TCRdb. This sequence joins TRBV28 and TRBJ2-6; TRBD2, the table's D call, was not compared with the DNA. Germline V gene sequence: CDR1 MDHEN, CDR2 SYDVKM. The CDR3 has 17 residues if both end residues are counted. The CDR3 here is CASSPARDSSGANVLNI.

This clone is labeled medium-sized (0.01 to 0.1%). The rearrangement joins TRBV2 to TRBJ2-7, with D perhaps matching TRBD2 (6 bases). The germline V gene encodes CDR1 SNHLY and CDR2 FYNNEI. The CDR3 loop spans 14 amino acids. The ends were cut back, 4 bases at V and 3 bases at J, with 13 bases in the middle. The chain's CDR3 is CASSAGTRLYEQYF. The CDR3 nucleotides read TGTGCCAGCAGTGCCGGGACTCGTCTCTACGAGCAGTACTTC.

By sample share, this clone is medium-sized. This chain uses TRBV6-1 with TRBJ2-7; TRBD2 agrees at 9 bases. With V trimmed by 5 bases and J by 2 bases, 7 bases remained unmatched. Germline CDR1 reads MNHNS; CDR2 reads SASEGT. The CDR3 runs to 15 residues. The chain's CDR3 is CASSRLAGAPYEQYF. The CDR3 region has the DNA TGTGCCAGCAGTAGATTAGCGGGAGCCCCCTACGAGCAGTACTTC.